The 17 T cell receptor beta chains below come from one sample, sequenced in a study of blood T cell repertoires in COVID-19 (dated by TCRdb to 2020 to 2021). Library preparation employed the immunoSEQ multiplex PCR assay. Here the immuneACCESS table is served through TCRdb, limited to in-frame sequences with V and J called. Missing clones are a known gap in these copies; in checked studies unresolved V genes cover under half, and the rest lacks a known reason. In all, the sample holds 200,000 to 250,000 clones, and around 80% of those were seen once. 5.5% of the sample rests with the top ten. The sequencing sample was made of peripheral blood. The origin of the receptors is a human donor in a cohort sampled during active COVID-19.

The V call is TRBV6-5, the J call TRBJ2-7, with 7 bases fitting TRBD1. The junction had 13 bases not matched to a gene; V was cut back by 10 bases and J by 4 bases. CDR1 MNHEY and CDR2 SVGAGI come from the germline V gene. This CDR3 spans 14 amino acids. The CDR3 DNA sequence: TGTGCCACACGGGGTGACAGGGCCCCTTACGAGCAGTACTTC. Amino acid sequence: CATRGDRAPYEQYF.

A few counts support this clone. The chain combines TRBV3-1 (or the pseudogene TRBV3-2) with TRBJ1-2; no firm D call. This CDR3 comprises 15 residues. CDR1 LGHDT and CDR2 YNNKEL come from the germline V gene (reference sequence). V gave up 3 bases and J gave up 4 bases, with 15 bases separating them. The CDR3 DNA is TGTGCCAGCAGCCAGGGGTTGGGCGCGGGCTATGGCTACACCTTC. Translating it yields CASSQGLGAGYGYTF.

The chain has TRBV18 and TRBJ2-7, with TRBD1 identical over 8 bases. The CDR3 loop spans 15 amino acids. Trimming cost V 0 bases and J 4 bases; bases outside gene matches: 5. CDR1 is KGHSH and CDR2 is LQKENI in the germline V gene. CDR3 in DNA: TGTGCCAGCTCACCACCGGGACAGGAAAATTACGAGCAGTACTTC. Protein product: CASSPPGQENYEQYF.

This chain links TRBV7-8 with TRBJ2-1; 10 nucleotides agree with TRBD2. V gave up 5 bases and J gave up 5 bases; unmatched junction bases: 9. Germline CDR1 is SGHVS and CDR2 is FQNEAQ. There are 16 residues in the CDR3. The CDR3 DNA reads as TGTGCCAGCAGCCCTGCCCTAGCGGGGGTTAACAATGAGCAGTTCTTC. Its translation is CASSPALAGVNNEQFF. Using reference TRBV7-8 and TRBJ2-1 for the parts outside the CDR3, the full variable domain is GAGVSQSPRYKVAKRGQDVALRCDPISGHVSLFWYQQALGQGPEFLTYFQNEAQLDKSGLPSDRFFAERPEGSVSTLKIQRTQQEDSAVYLCASSPALAGVNNEQFFGPGTRLTVL.

The V and J genes are TRBV28 and TRBJ2-7; TRBD2 aligns across 8 bases. With V trimmed by 6 bases and J by 5 bases, 9 bases remained unmatched. The CDR3 runs to 14 residues. CDR1 and CDR2 from the germline V gene are MDHEN and SYDVKM. The CDR3 DNA follows: TGTGCCAGCAGCATAGCGGGACGGGATCACGAGCAGTACTTC. Encoded protein: CASSIAGRDHEQYF.

The chain is built from TRBV7-9 and TRBJ2-3, with 10 bases fitting TRBD2. CDR1 is SEHNR and CDR2 is FQNEAQ in the germline V gene (reference sequence). CDR3 size: 14 residues. V trimming: 1 base; J trimming: 7 bases; junction bases outside the gene matches: 2. The CDR3 loop is CASSLGTSGYTQYF. DNA of the CDR3: TGTGCCAGCAGCTTAGGGACTAGCGGCTATACGCAGTATTTT. Complete variable domain (other parts from reference TRBV7-9 and TRBJ2-3): DTGVSQNPRHKITKRGQNVTFRCDPISEHNRLYWYRQTLGQGPEFLTYFQNEAQLEKSRLLSDRFSAERPKGSFSTLEIQRTEQGDSAMYLCASSLGTSGYTQYFGPGTRLTVL.

This clone was detected only once. The gene calls are TRBV6-5 and TRBJ1-5; D not resolved. The germline V gene has CDR1 MNHEY and CDR2 SVGAGI. The V gene lost 1 base and the J gene lost 2 bases, with 6 bases spanning the gap. This CDR3 is 14 amino acids long. The CDR3 nucleotides are TGTGCCAGCAGTTACTACCGGGGCAATCAGCCCCAGCATTTT. Its translation: CASSYYRGNQPQHF.

The V gene is TRBV5-1, the J gene TRBJ2-7; 8 bases are shared with TRBD1. Germline values: CDR1 SGHRS, CDR2 YFSETQ. V lost 4 bases to trimming and J lost 6 bases; unmatched junction nucleotides: 6. CDR3 length equals 13 residues. The CDR3 is CASSTQGAGEQYF. The CDR3 DNA follows: TGCGCCAGCAGCACCCAGGGGGCGGGCGAGCAGTACTTC.

The V gene is TRBV6-2 or TRBV6-3, the J gene TRBJ2-7; 8 bases align to TRBD1. V gave up 2 bases and J gave up 5 bases; unmatched junction bases: 14. From germline, CDR1 is MNHEY and CDR2 SVGEGT. The CDR3 length is 17 residues. This CDR3 reads CASSYDNRGTRSHEQYF. In DNA form, the CDR3 reads TGTGCCAGCAGTTACGACAACAGGGGGACCCGTTCCCACGAGCAGTACTTC.

The gene calls are TRBV19 and TRBJ2-1, with 7 bases identical to TRBD1. CDR1 and CDR2 from the germline V gene are LNHDA and SQIVND (reference sequence). There are 19 residues in the CDR3. V was pared by 9 bases and J by 7 bases, with 27 bases of the junction left unmatched. Here the CDR3 reads CASLKQGTTNSREGNEQFF. In DNA form, the CDR3 reads TGTGCCAGCCTAAAACAGGGGACCACTAACAGCCGAGAGGGTAATGAGCAGTTCTTC.

The rearrangement links TRBV5-1 to TRBJ1-1; 10 bases line up with TRBD1. J gave up 2 bases and V 0 bases, and 1 base lay outside the gene matches. CDR1 is SGHRS and CDR2 is YFSETQ in the germline V gene. This CDR3 comprises 15 residues. The CDR3 DNA is TGCGCCAGCAGCTTGGGGGACAGGGGAAACACTGAAGCTTTCTTT. Amino acid sequence: CASSLGDRGNTEAFF.

This chain links TRBV28 with TRBJ2-7, with 14 bases lining up with TRBD2. V was clipped by 6 bases and J by 4 bases; unmatched bases: 8. This CDR3 has 16 residues. Germline V gene sequence: CDR1 MDHEN, CDR2 SYDVKM. The CDR3 is CASSPGGLAGEYEQYF. For the CDR3, the DNA is TGTGCCAGCAGCCCAGGGGGACTAGCGGGAGAATACGAGCAGTACTTC. Drawing the rest from reference TRBV28 and TRBJ2-7, the complete variable domain is DVKVTQSSRYLVKRTGEKVFLECVQDMDHENMFWYRQDPGLGLRLIYFSYDVKMKEKGDIPEGYSVSREKKERFSLILESASTNQTSMYLCASSPGGLAGEYEQYFGPGTRLTVT.

V and J are TRBV7-9 and TRBJ2-5; 11 bases map to TRBD1. Germline values: CDR1 SEHNR, CDR2 FQNEAQ (reference sequence). V trimming: 3 bases; J trimming: 4 bases; junction bases outside the gene matches: 4. There are 15 residues in the CDR3. CDR3 nucleotides: TGTGCCAGCAGCTTTGGACAGGGGGCAGGAGAGACCCAGTACTTC. It yields the protein CASSFGQGAGETQYF.

The rearrangement links TRBV7-6 to TRBJ2-6, with D tentatively TRBD1 (6 bases). V was pared by 8 bases and J by 1 base, with 12 bases between. The germline CDR1 and CDR2 sequences are SGHVS and FNYEAQ. CDR3 length equals 15 residues. The CDR3 loop reads CASHQGPSGANVLTF. In DNA form, the CDR3 reads TGTGCCAGCCACCAGGGGCCGTCTGGGGCCAACGTCCTGACTTTC.

The rearrangement links TRBV29-1 to TRBJ2-7, with 7 bases lining up with TRBD1. Germline-derived CDR1 and CDR2 are SQVTM and ANQGSEA. The CDR3 is 12 amino acids. After removal of 7 bases from V and 2 bases from J, the junction contained 5 bases not matched to a gene. The CDR3 bases are TGCAGCGCTCGACAGGGTACCTACGAGCAGTACTTC. Translation: CSARQGTYEQYF.

The V and J genes are TRBV28 and TRBJ1-1; D possibly corresponds to TRBD1 (5 bases). The CDR3 is 12 amino acids. Germline CDR1 is MDHEN and CDR2 is SYDVKM. The V end lost 1 base, the J end lost 11 bases, and 11 bases lay between the germline ends. The CDR3 DNA sequence: TGTGCCAGCAGTTTATCAGTCCGGGGGGCTTTCTTT. It codes for CASSLSVRGAFF.

The sample holds a few counts of this clone. The chain couples TRBV12-3 or TRBV12-4 to TRBJ2-3; no clear D gene. The V gene lost 5 bases and the J gene lost 3 bases, with 6 bases spanning the gap. The CDR3 is 12 amino acids. The CDR3 sequence: CASSRQTDTQYF. In nucleotides, the CDR3 is TGTGCCAGCAGTAGACAAACAGATACGCAGTATTTT.